The 25 T cell receptor beta chains listed next were all sequenced from one sample in a study of T cells in Graves' hyperthyroidism and ophthalmopathy. There were TCR beta CDR3 regions amplified from RNA transcripts. Primed by the HTBI set, a first-round RT-PCR was run on the TCR CDR3. One entry per CDR3 protein results from TCRdb running MiXCR on the multiplex PCR reads. The sample has hundreds of thousands of distinct CDR3 sequences; about a fifth are singletons. The sample comprised blood. These receptors were collected from a man aged 25 to 45 with Graves' ophthalmopathy.

This clonotype was seen ten or more times. The genes are TRBV13 and TRBJ1-2; the D gene is possibly TRBD1 (5 bases). Germline loops: CDR1 PRHDT, CDR2 FYEKMQ (reference sequence). Trimming stripped 0 bases from V and 0 bases from J, with 14 bases between. The CDR3 is made up of 17 amino acids. CDR3 amino acids: CASSLGLPMTANYGYTF. CDR3 coding DNA: TGTGCCAGCAGCTTAGGACTACCGATGACAGCTAACTATGGCTACACCTTC.

The chain combines TRBV10-3 with TRBJ1-1; D might be TRBD1 (5 bases). CDR1 is ENHRY, CDR2 SYGVKD, per germline. V lost 3 bases and J lost 6, with 14 bases in between. This CDR3 comprises 14 residues. The CDR3 sequence: CAISDRGDGAEAFF. CDR3 in DNA: TGTGCCATCAGTGATAGGGGTGATGGGGCTGAAGCTTTCTTT.

Ten or more counts support this clonotype. This chain links TRBV27 with TRBJ2-7; TRBD2 agrees at 7 bases. CDR1 MNHEY and CDR2 SMNVEV come from the germline V gene (reference sequence). Losses at the gene ends were 8 bases for V and 6 bases for J; bases not matched to a gene: 7. There are 12 residues in the CDR3. The CDR3 loop is CASFSGIGEQYF. The DNA of the CDR3 is TGTGCCAGCTTCAGCGGGATTGGCGAGCAGTACTTC.

CDR3 residues: CASSLEAGLGRDTQYF. The CDR3 DNA is TGTGCCAGCAGCTTGGAGGCGGGCCTCGGGAGGGATACGCAGTATTTT. The chain links TRBV5-4 to TRBJ2-3; 7 bases align to TRBD2. In germline, CDR1 is SGHNT, CDR2 YYREEE (reference sequence). The CDR3 spans 16 residues. V shed 0 bases and J 6 bases; nucleotides not matched to a gene: 10.

The rearrangement joins TRBV28 to TRBJ2-7, with 16 positions matching TRBD2. The CDR3 is 19 amino acids. V lost 4 bases, J lost 7 bases, and 16 bases stayed unmatched. Germline assignment: CDR1 MDHEN and CDR2 SYDVKM. CDR3 protein: CASSSRGLAGGNFRGEQYF. The CDR3 nucleotides are TGTGCCAGCAGTTCTCGGGGACTAGCGGGAGGGAATTTCCGGGGTGAGCAGTACTTC.

A word on this clonotype: Given a much more abundant clone one base away, this may be a read error. The DNA of the CDR3 is TGCGCCAGCAGCTCTCTTTATGACAGGGGGAACATTGAAGCTTTCTTT. Protein product: CASSSLYDRGNIEAFF. The chain joins TRBV5-1 to TRBJ1-1, with TRBD1 matching over 9 bases. The CDR3 length is 16 residues. CDR1 and CDR2 (germline): SGHRS, YFSETQ.

The sample holds a few counts of this clonotype. The genes are TRBV2 and TRBJ1-2; tentatively, D is TRBD1 (5 bases). The CDR3 loop spans 14 amino acids. CDR1 and CDR2 from the germline V gene are SNHLY and FYNNEI. V was cut by 1 base and J by 1 base, with 7 bases left in between. This CDR3 is CASSEETVNYGYTF. In nucleotides, the CDR3 is TGTGCCAGCAGTGAAGAGACAGTTAACTATGGCTACACCTTC.

This clonotype was recorded only once. This chain links TRBV27 with TRBJ2-1, with TRBD2 as a possible D gene (5 bases). CDR3 length: 14 amino acids. Between the trimmed V and J ends, which lost 4 bases and 6 bases, there was a span of 13 bases. The germline V gene has CDR1 MNHEY and CDR2 SMNVEV (reference sequence). The CDR3 DNA reads TGTGCCAGCAGTTGGGAGCCTGGGCCCAATGAGCAGTTCTTC. As protein: CASSWEPGPNEQFF.

The chain links TRBV14 to TRBJ1-1, with D possibly matching TRBD1 (5 bases). This CDR3 spans 14 amino acids. With 2 bases removed from V and 5 bases from J, the gap between germline ends came to 12 bases. From germline, CDR1 is SGHDN and CDR2 FVKESK. The CDR3 spells CASSQKGRRTEAFF. The CDR3 DNA is TGTGCCAGCAGCCAAAAGGGGAGGAGGACTGAAGCTTTCTTT. Full variable domain (outside the CDR3, taken from reference TRBV14 and TRBJ1-1): EAGVTQFPSHSVIEKGQTVTLRCDPISGHDNLYWYRRVMGKEIKFLLHFVKESKQDESGMPNNRFLAERTGGTYSTLKVQPAELEDSGVYFCASSQKGRRTEAFFGQGTRLTVV.

J is TRBJ2-3 and V is TRBV6-1; a possible D gene is TRBD2 (6 bases). The CDR3 extends over 15 amino acids. Germline V lookup: CDR1 MNHNS, CDR2 SASEGT. V gave up 7 bases and J gave up 6 bases, with 20 bases separating them. CDR3 in amino acids: CASNDRDFLGDTQYF. The CDR3 DNA sequence: TGTGCCAGCAACGATCGGGACTTTCTTGGCGATACGCAGTATTTT.

The CDR3 coding sequence is TGCAGCGTTGAATTCTGGGGCCAAGAGACCCAGTACTTC. Its translation is CSVEFWGQETQYF. The J gene is TRBJ2-5, the V gene TRBV29-1; no clear D gene. With 2 bases removed from V and 1 base from J, the gap between germline ends came to 8 bases. From germline, CDR1 is SQVTM and CDR2 ANQGSEA. CDR3 size: 13 residues.

As for this clonotype: At one end the junction does not follow the germline gene, possibly because of a read error. This chain links TRBV5-1 with TRBJ2-1, with 7 bases lining up with TRBD1. Per germline, CDR1 SGHRS and CDR2 YFSETQ. This CDR3 comprises 15 residues. The CDR3 spells CASSLAWTGRNEQFF. CDR3 nucleotides: TGTGCCAGCAGCTTGGCTTGGACAGGTCGCAATGAGCAGTTCTTC.

The V and J genes are TRBV4-3 and TRBJ2-1, with 7 bases that match TRBD2. The CDR3 runs to 17 residues. V lost 0 bases and J lost 9; bases outside the gene matches: 14. Germline V gene lookup returns CDR1 LGHNA and CDR2 YSLEER. The CDR3 reads CASSQDLDSAGVGEQFF. The CDR3 coding sequence is TGCGCCAGCAGCCAAGATTTAGACAGCGCGGGAGTGGGTGAGCAGTTCTTC.

This clonotype was found many times. The chain has TRBV4-1 and TRBJ1-1; a weak D match, TRBD1 (5 bases). The germline V gene has CDR1 MGHRA and CDR2 YSYEKL. CDR3 length: 16 amino acids. Trimming left V 1 base short and J 0 bases short, with 12 bases between. The CDR3 bases are TGCGCCAGCAGCCAAGGAACGCAGGGCATGAACACTGAAGCTTTCTTT. Protein sequence: CASSQGTQGMNTEAFF.

This chain links TRBV4-3 with TRBJ2-1; perhaps TRBD2 as D (5 bases). The germline gives CDR1 LGHNA, CDR2 YSLEER. The CDR3 extends over 16 amino acids. Trimming cost V 0 bases and J 8 bases, with 17 bases left between them. The CDR3 sequence is CASSQERTGIGDEQFF. CDR3 coding DNA: TGCGCCAGCAGCCAAGAGAGAACGGGGATAGGCGATGAGCAGTTCTTC.

The rearrangement joins TRBV18 to TRBJ2-7, with D maybe TRBD2 (6 bases). This CDR3 is 15 amino acids long. V was trimmed by 3 bases and J by 3 bases, leaving 15 bases between them. Germline loops: CDR1 KGHSH, CDR2 LQKENI. DNA for the CDR3: TGTGCCAGCTCACCCGTAGGAGGGATAGGCTACGAGCAGTACTTC. It translates to CASSPVGGIGYEQYF.

This clonotype has more than one count but fewer than ten. This chain joins TRBV10-3 and TRBJ1-2; D unresolved. Trimming left V 6 bases short and J 2 bases short, with 10 bases between. Germline V gene lookup returns CDR1 ENHRY and CDR2 SYGVKD. This CDR3 contains 13 residues. The CDR3 sequence is CAISGGSNYGYTF. The CDR3 nucleotides are TGTGCCATCAGCGGAGGATCAAACTATGGCTACACCTTC.

There are many counts of this clonotype. The V gene is TRBV2, the J gene TRBJ2-7; possibly TRBD2 for D (6 bases). Germline loops: CDR1 SNHLY, CDR2 FYNNEI. The CDR3 spans 12 residues. V shed 6 bases and J shed 4 bases, with 10 bases lying between them. The CDR3 DNA reads TGTGCCAGCAGGGGGGACTCATACGAGCAGTACTTC. This codes for CASRGDSYEQYF.

In its sample, this clonotype was seen a few times. This chain joins TRBV5-5 and TRBJ1-2; a possible D gene is TRBD1 (6 bases). V gave up 0 bases and J gave up 6 bases, with 15 bases separating them. The CDR3 extends over 15 amino acids. Germline V CDR1 and CDR2: SGHKS, YYEKEE (reference sequence). CDR3 protein: CASSLANDRNNGYTF. The CDR3 DNA reads as TGTGCCAGCAGCTTGGCAAACGACAGGAACAATGGCTACACCTTC. The whole variable domain, filled in from reference TRBV5-5 and TRBJ1-2, reads DAGVTQSPTHLIKTRGQQVTLRCSPISGHKSVSWYQQVLGQGPQFIFQYYEKEERGRGNFPDRFSARQFPNYSSELNVNALLLGDSALYLCASSLANDRNNGYTFGSGTRLTVV.

This clonotype has at least ten counts. This chain uses TRBV7-3 with TRBJ2-2; 9 nucleotides match TRBD2. The germline V gene has CDR1 SGHTA and CDR2 FQGTGA. Trimming took 7 bases from V and 8 from J; bases not matched to a gene: 11. The CDR3 is 15 amino acids. CDR3 loop: CASTSDSGSPGELFF. The CDR3 region has the DNA TGTGCCAGCACCTCCGATAGCGGGAGTCCAGGGGAGCTGTTTTTT.

A few counts support this clonotype. J is TRBJ1-2 and V is TRBV5-6; tentatively, D is TRBD1 (6 bases). V was shortened by 0 bases and J by 3 bases, with 9 bases between the two germline ends. The CDR3 is made up of 14 amino acids. CDR1 and CDR2 (germline): SGHDT, YYEEEE. This chain's CDR3 is CASSLGTEDYGYTF. The CDR3 DNA sequence: TGTGCCAGCAGCTTGGGGACAGAAGACTATGGCTACACCTTC.

This clonotype has a count of ten or more. CDR3 region: CASSGGIWDRGEYGYTF. The CDR3 coding sequence is TGTGCCAGCAGCGGGGGAATCTGGGACAGGGGCGAATATGGCTACACCTTC. The rearrangement links TRBV14 to TRBJ1-2; the match to TRBD1 covers 10 bases. The V and J ends lost 5 bases and 5 bases, in that order; junction bases with no gene match: 14. The CDR3 consists of 17 residues. The germline V gene has CDR1 SGHDN and CDR2 FVKESK. The entire variable domain, with the rest obtained from reference TRBV14 and TRBJ1-2, is as follows: EAGVTQFPSHSVIEKGQTVTLRCDPISGHDNLYWYRRVMGKEIKFLLHFVKESKQDESGMPNNRFLAERTGGTYSTLKVQPAELEDSGVYFCASSGGIWDRGEYGYTFGSGTRLTVV.

This clonotype was found a few times. This sequence joins TRBV7-6 and TRBJ2-1; 11 bases agree with TRBD2. The length of the CDR3 is 15 residues. With V trimmed by 0 bases and J by 5 bases, 0 bases remained unmatched. CDR1 is SGHVS, CDR2 FNYEAQ, per germline. CDR3 in amino acids: CASSLATSGNNEQFF. CDR3 DNA: TGTGCCAGCAGCTTAGCGACTAGCGGGAACAATGAGCAGTTCTTC.

This clonotype occurred a few times. V gene TRBV13 combines with J gene TRBJ2-7; D gene unclear. The V end was cut by 3 bases, the J end by 6 bases, with 9 bases between. CDR3 length: 12 residues. Germline-derived CDR1 and CDR2 are PRHDT and FYEKMQ (reference sequence). The CDR3 bases are TGTGCCAGCAGCTTTCGTGGAGCCGAGCAGTACTTC. Residues: CASSFRGAEQYF.

This clonotype was detected a few times. The chain uses TRBV4-1 and TRBJ2-1; TRBD1 matches 8 bases. The ends lost 0 bases at V and 11 bases at J; junction bases unmatched: 6. Germline V gene lookup returns CDR1 MGHRA and CDR2 YSYEKL. This CDR3 is 14 amino acids long. CDR3 sequence: CASSQEERTGKQFF. The CDR3 DNA follows: TGCGCCAGCAGCCAAGAGGAGAGGACAGGGAAGCAGTTCTTC.